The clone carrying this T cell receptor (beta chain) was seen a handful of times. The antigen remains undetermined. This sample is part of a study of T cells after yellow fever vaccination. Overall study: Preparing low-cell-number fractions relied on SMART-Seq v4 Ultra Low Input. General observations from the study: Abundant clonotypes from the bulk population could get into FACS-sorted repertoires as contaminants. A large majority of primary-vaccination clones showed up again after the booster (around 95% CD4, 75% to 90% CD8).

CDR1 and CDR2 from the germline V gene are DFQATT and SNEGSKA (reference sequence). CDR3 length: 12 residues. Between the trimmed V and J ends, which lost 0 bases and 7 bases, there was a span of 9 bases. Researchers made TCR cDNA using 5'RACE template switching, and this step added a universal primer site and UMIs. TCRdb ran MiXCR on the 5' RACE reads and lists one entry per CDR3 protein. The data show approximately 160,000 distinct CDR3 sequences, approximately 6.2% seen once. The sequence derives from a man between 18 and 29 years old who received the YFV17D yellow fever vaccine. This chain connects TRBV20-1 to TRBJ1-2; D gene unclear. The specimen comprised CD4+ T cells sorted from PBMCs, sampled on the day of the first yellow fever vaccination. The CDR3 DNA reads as TGCAGTGCTAGAGATCCTTCGCGTGGCTACACCTTC. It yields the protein CSARDPSRGYTF.